Below are 12 T cell receptor beta chains sequenced from a single sample in a study of T cell changes during pregnancy in multiple sclerosis. Generated by immunoSEQ multiplex PCR, the TCRdb table keeps only in-frame clones and is missing some. Of more than 30,000 clones detected, just under 95% appear once; the ten largest clones hold approximately 8.3%. The sequencing here drew on CD8+ T cells from peripheral blood mononuclear cells, taken in the third trimester of pregnancy. Receptor source: a female donor with multiple sclerosis, enrolled in a pregnancy study.

J is TRBJ1-2 and V is TRBV9; D is unclear. Trimming removed 4 bases from V and 7 bases from J, with 17 bases in between. The germline CDR1 and CDR2 sequences are SGDLS and YYNGEE. CDR3 length: 14 amino acids. DNA of the CDR3: TGTGCCAGCAGCCCTGTGGGAGGTTCCCTTGGCTACACCTTC. Its protein product is CASSPVGGSLGYTF.

The CDR3 bases are TGTGCCAGCAGAATGACTAGCGGGGGGCTCCTAAACACAGATACGCAGTATTTT. Encoded protein: CASRMTSGGLLNTDTQYF. This chain connects TRBV2 to TRBJ2-3; 13 bases line up with TRBD2. The ends lost 6 bases at V and 2 bases at J; junction bases unmatched: 11. CDR3 size: 18 residues. Per the germline V gene, CDR1 is SNHLY and CDR2 is FYNNEI.

The chain couples TRBV6-1 to TRBJ2-3; 10 bases align to TRBD2. The CDR3 is 18 residues long. The J segment lost 4 bases and the V segment lost 4 bases, leaving 14 bases of the junction unmatched. In germline, CDR1 is MNHNS, CDR2 SASEGT. The CDR3 bases are TGTGCCAGCAGTGGTCATCGGTGGCTAGCGGGGGCATCAGATACGCAGTATTTT. This translates into CASSGHRWLAGASDTQYF.

The gene calls are TRBV4-1 and TRBJ2-1, with TRBD2 matching over 7 bases. The CDR3 extends over 15 amino acids. V gave up 8 bases and J gave up 3 bases; unmatched junction bases: 10. Germline V CDR1 and CDR2: MGHRA, YSYEKL. The CDR3 protein is CASGTLAGDYNEQFF. The CDR3 DNA reads TGCGCCAGCGGGACCCTCGCGGGGGACTACAATGAGCAGTTCTTC.

The chain is built from TRBV6-5 and TRBJ2-7; 7 bases match TRBD1. The CDR3 is made up of 13 amino acids. The ends lost 4 bases at V and 1 base at J; junction bases unmatched: 1. Germline V CDR1 and CDR2: MNHEY, SVGAGI. CDR3 DNA sequence: TGTGCCAGCAGTTCGGGACAGTCCTACGAGCAGTACTTC. Amino acid sequence: CASSSGQSYEQYF.

V usage is TRBV27 and J usage is TRBJ1-1; D is undetermined. The CDR3 has 14 amino acids. Germline V gene sequence: CDR1 MNHEY, CDR2 SMNVEV (reference sequence). Trimming pared 4 bases from V and 1 base from J, leaving 10 bases between. The CDR3, as DNA: TGTGCCAGCAGTTCCCAGGCGGGGAACACTGAAGCTTTCTTT. As protein: CASSSQAGNTEAFF.

The chain combines TRBV7-8 with TRBJ2-7; 15 bases fit TRBD2. This CDR3 region has 17 residues. The V gene's germline CDR1 is SGHVS and CDR2 FQNEAQ. V dropped 4 bases and J dropped 0; count of bases not matched to a gene: 4. The CDR3 loop reads CASSSGLAGGISYEQYF. CDR3 bases: TGTGCCAGCAGCTCCGGACTAGCGGGGGGGATCTCCTACGAGCAGTACTTC.

The genes are TRBV7-6 and TRBJ2-5, with 11 positions matching TRBD2. Germline V gene data show CDR1 as SGHVS and CDR2 as FNYEAQ. J was trimmed by 5 bases and V by 5 bases; bases with no gene match: 7. The CDR3 covers 15 residues. The CDR3, as DNA: TGTGCCAGCAGCCCGTATAGCGGGGGGGCGGAGACCCAGTACTTC. Translation: CASSPYSGGAETQYF.

The rearrangement links TRBV5-1 to TRBJ2-6; no firm D call. V lost 4 bases and J lost 0, with 8 bases in between. CDR1 SGHRS and CDR2 YFSETQ come from the germline V gene. The CDR3 sequence is 15 residues long. The CDR3 is CASSLDGSGANVLTF. The CDR3 DNA sequence: TGCGCCAGCAGCCTGGACGGCTCTGGGGCCAACGTCCTGACTTTC.

Regarding this clone: At one end the junction does not follow the germline gene, possibly because of a read error. J is TRBJ2-2 and V is TRBV7-7; D not resolved. The CDR3 totals 13 residues. Germline V gene lookup returns CDR1 SSHAT and CDR2 FNYEAQ (reference sequence). The CDR3 sequence is CASSEPVGGELFF. CDR3 nucleotide sequence: TGTGCTAGCAGCGAACCGGTCGGGGGGGAGCTGTTTTTT.

The chain is built from TRBV29-1 and TRBJ1-2; 8 positions match TRBD1. The CDR3 spans 14 residues. Losses at the gene ends were 3 bases for V and 1 base for J; bases not matched to a gene: 4. CDR1 SQVTM and CDR2 ANQGSEA come from the germline V gene. CDR3 protein: CSVDQGASNYGYTF. CDR3 coding DNA: TGCAGCGTTGACCAGGGGGCGAGTAACTATGGCTACACCTTC.

V gene TRBV19 combines with J gene TRBJ1-6; D unresolved. Trimming stripped 7 bases from V and 9 bases from J, with 4 bases between. Per the germline V gene, CDR1 is LNHDA and CDR2 is SQIVND (reference sequence). This CDR3 contains 10 residues. The CDR3 DNA sequence: TGTGCCAGTATGAGTTCACCCCTCCACTTT. Its translation is CASMSSPLHF.